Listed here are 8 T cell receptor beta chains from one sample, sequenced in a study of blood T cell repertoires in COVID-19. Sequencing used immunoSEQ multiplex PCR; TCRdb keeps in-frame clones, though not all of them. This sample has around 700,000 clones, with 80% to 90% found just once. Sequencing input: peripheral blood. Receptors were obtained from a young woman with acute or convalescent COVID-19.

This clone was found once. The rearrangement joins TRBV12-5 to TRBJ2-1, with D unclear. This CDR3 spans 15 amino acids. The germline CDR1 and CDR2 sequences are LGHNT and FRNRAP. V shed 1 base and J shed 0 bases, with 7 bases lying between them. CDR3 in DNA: TGTGCTAGTGGTTTGGGCGGCAGCTCCTACAATGAGCAGTTCTTC. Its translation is CASGLGGSSYNEQFF.

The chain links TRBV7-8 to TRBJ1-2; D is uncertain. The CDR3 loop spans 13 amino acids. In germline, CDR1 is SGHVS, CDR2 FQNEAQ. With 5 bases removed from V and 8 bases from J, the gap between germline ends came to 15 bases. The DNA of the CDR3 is TGTGCCAGCAGCCAGCCGGGGTGGCAGGGCTACACCTTC. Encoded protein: CASSQPGWQGYTF. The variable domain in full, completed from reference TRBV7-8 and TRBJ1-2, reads GAGVSQSPRYKVAKRGQDVALRCDPISGHVSLFWYQQALGQGPEFLTYFQNEAQLDKSGLPSDRFFAERPEGSVSTLKIQRTQQEDSAVYLCASSQPGWQGYTFGSGTRLTVV.

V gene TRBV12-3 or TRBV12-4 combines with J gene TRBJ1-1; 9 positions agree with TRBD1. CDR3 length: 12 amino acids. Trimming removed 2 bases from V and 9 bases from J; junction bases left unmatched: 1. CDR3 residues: CASSLTGGKAFF. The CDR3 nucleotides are TGTGCCAGCAGTTTAACAGGGGGCAAAGCTTTCTTT.

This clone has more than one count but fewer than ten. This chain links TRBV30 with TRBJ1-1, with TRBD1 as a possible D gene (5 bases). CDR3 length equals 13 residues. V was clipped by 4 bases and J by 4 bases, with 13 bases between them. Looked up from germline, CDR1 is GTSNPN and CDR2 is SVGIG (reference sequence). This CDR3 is CAWNRGVGTEAFF. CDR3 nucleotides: TGTGCCTGGAACCGGGGGGTGGGCACTGAAGCTTTCTTT.

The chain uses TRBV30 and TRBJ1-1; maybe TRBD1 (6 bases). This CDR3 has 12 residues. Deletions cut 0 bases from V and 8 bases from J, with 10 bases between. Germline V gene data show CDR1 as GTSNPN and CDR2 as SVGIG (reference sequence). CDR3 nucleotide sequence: TGTGCCTGGAGTGTACGAGGGGGAGAAGCTTTCTTT. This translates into CAWSVRGGEAFF.

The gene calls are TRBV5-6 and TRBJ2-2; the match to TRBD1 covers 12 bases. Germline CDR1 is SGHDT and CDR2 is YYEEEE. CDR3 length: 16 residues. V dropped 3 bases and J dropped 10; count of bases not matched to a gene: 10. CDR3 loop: CASSWAGTGGSEELFF. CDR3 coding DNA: TGTGCCAGCAGCTGGGCGGGGACAGGGGGCTCGGAGGAGCTGTTTTTT.

The CDR3: CASTPGRTNEKLFF. The CDR3 nucleotides read TGTGCCAGCACCCCGGGGAGGACTAATGAAAAACTGTTTTTT. The chain employs TRBV3-1 (or the pseudogene TRBV3-2) and TRBJ1-4; D is unclear. CDR1 and CDR2 from the germline V gene are LGHDT and YNNKEL (reference sequence). Deletions cut 7 bases from V and 2 bases from J, with 11 bases between. The CDR3 runs to 14 residues.

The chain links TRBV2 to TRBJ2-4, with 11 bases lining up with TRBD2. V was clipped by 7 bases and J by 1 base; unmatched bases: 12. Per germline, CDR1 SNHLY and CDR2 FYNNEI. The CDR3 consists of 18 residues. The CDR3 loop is CASTLGVIAGGAKNIQYF. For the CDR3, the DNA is TGTGCCAGCACCCTGGGAGTTATAGCGGGGGGGGCCAAAAACATTCAGTACTTC.